The entry below gives a single T cell receptor beta chain sequence along with its context. Its target is unknown. 60 Vbeta and 13 Jbeta primers were used in PCR. Produced via immunoSEQ multiplex PCR; TCRdb's table is partial and in-frame only. Of approximately 150,000 clones listed, about 80% were seen once; the top ten hold around a tenth. The entry originates in a study of cytomegalovirus exposure and HLA in healthy donors. Whole-study findings and limits: Later on, a genetic analysis was performed. It linked a missense variant in DCLRE1C with V- and J-gene trimming of TCR beta.

Trimming removed 2 bases from V and 7 bases from J, with 24 bases in between. The CDR3 has 18 amino acids. Germline V gene sequence: CDR1 LGHNA, CDR2 YSLEER. The receptor comes from an older woman in good health and CMV-seropositive. This chain joins TRBV4-3 and TRBJ2-1; a possible D gene is TRBD2 (6 bases). Sample: PBMCs. The CDR3 DNA follows: TGCGCCAGCAGCCAAAACCCTCTTCGCGGGGACCTGGGAAATGAGCAGTTCTTC. It is translated as CASSQNPLRGDLGNEQFF.